These T cell receptor beta chains were read from a single sample in a study of control samples from healthy donors and cancer patients. The method was immunoSEQ multiplex PCR; TCRdb's version includes in-frame clones alone and lacks a portion of them. Of about 120,000 clones listed, roughly 90% were seen once; the top ten hold 30% to 40%. Specimen: blood. Every receptor here comes from a man in his fifties or sixties in good health. Each CDR3 is given with its conserved first and last residue. Each record gives: CDR3 protein, V gene, D gene, CDR3 length. The D gene is left open where the match is weak.

CASGSKTSSTDTQYF	TRBV12-5	-	15
CASSLPPDSRLNTEAFF	TRBV7-9	-	17
CASSHSRDRGHYHQPQHF	TRBV3-1/TRBV3-2	TRBD1	18
CASSQETRGGNEKLFF	TRBV4-1	-	16
CASRRDREAQPQHF	TRBV6-5	TRBD1	14
CASSLGTEAFF	TRBV27	-	11
CASSQNRGSSYEQYF	TRBV5-1	TRBD1	15
CASSLSVGLTNEKLFF	TRBV27	-	16
CASSPSRDFYEQYF	TRBV7-8	-	14
CATVGTAGSAQPQHF	TRBV6-5	TRBD1	15
CASSLAKGNQPQHF	TRBV7-9	-	14
CASSTRLEETQYF	TRBV5-1	-	13
CASSFLGTVNTEAFF	TRBV5-4	TRBD1	15
CASSFTDRDGEQYF	TRBV11-3	TRBD1	14
CATSRDRPPSSYEQYF	TRBV15	-	16
CASSTQAGNTEAFF	TRBV9	-	14
CAISESDRADYGYTF	TRBV10-3	TRBD1	15
CASRATGPTEAFF	TRBV6-5	-	13